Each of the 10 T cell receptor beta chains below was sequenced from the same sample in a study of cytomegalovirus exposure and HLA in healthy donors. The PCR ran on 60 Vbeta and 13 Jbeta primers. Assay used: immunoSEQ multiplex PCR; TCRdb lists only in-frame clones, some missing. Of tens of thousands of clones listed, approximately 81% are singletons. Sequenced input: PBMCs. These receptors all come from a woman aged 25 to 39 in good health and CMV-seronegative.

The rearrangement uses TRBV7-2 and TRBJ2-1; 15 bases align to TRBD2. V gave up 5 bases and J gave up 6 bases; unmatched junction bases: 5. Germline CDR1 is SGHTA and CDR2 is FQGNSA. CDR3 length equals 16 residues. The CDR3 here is CASSGGLAGGSNEQFF. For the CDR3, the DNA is TGTGCCAGCAGCGGTGGACTAGCGGGGGGGTCCAATGAGCAGTTCTTC.

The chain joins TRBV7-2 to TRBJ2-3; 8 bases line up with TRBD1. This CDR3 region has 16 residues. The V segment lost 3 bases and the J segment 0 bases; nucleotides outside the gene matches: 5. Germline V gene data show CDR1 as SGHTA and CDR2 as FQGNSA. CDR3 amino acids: CASSFGTGHSTDTQYF. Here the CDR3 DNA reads TGTGCCAGCAGCTTCGGGACAGGCCATAGCACAGATACGCAGTATTTT.

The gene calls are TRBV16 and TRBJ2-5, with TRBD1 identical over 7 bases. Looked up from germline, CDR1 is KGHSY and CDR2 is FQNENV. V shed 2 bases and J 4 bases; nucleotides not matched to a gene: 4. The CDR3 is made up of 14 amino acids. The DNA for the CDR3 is TGTGCCAGCAGCCAACAGGGGGAAGGAGAGACCCAGTACTTC. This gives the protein CASSQQGEGETQYF.

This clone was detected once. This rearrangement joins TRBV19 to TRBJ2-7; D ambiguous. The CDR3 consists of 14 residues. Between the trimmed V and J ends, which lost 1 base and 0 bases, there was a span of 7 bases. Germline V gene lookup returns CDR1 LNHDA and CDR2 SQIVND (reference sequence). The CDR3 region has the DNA TGTGCCAGTAGTATAGGTGGCCGCTCCTACGAGCAGTACTTC. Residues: CASSIGGRSYEQYF.

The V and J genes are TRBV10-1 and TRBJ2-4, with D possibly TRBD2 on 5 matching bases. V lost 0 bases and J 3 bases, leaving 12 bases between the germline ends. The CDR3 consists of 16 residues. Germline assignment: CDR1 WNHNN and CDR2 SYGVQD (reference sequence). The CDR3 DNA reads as TGCGCCAGCAGTGAGTCAGTGGGAGAGGGCAAAAACATTCAGTACTTC. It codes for CASSESVGEGKNIQYF.

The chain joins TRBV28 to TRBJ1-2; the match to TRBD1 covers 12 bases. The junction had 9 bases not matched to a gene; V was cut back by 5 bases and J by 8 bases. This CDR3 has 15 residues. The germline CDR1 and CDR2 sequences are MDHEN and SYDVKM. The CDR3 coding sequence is TGTGCCAGCAGTCTACCGGGACAGGGGGCCTTCGGCTACACCTTC. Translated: CASSLPGQGAFGYTF.

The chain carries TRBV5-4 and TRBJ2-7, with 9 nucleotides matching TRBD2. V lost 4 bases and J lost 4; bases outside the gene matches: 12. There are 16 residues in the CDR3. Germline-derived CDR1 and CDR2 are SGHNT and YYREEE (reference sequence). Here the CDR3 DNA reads TGTGCCAGCAGCCCATCCTCAGTAGCGGGGGCGTACGAGCAGTACTTC. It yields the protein CASSPSSVAGAYEQYF. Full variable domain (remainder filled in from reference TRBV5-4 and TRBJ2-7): ETGVTQSPTHLIKTRGQQVTLRCSSQSGHNTVSWYQQALGQGPQFIFQYYREEENGRGNFPPRFSGLQFPNYSSELNVNALELDDSALYLCASSPSSVAGAYEQYFGPGTRLTVT.

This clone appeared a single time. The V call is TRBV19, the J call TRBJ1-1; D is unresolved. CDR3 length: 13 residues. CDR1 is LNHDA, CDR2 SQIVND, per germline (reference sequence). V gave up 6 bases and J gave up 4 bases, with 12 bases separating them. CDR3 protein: CASSLVVRTEAFF. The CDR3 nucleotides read TGTGCCAGTAGCCTTGTCGTTCGCACTGAAGCTTTCTTT.

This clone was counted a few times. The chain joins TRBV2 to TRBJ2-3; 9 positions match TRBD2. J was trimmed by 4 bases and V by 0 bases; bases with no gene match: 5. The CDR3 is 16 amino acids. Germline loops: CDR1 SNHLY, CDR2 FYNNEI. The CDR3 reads CASSEAGGGGADTQYF. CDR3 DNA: TGTGCCAGCAGTGAAGCTGGGGGCGGGGGGGCAGATACGCAGTATTTT. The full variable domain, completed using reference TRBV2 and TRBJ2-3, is EPEVTQTPSHQVTQMGQEVILRCVPISNHLYFYWYRQILGQKVEFLVSFYNNEISEKSEIFDDQFSVERPDGSNFTLKIRSTKLEDSAMYFCASSEAGGGGADTQYFGPGTRLTVL.

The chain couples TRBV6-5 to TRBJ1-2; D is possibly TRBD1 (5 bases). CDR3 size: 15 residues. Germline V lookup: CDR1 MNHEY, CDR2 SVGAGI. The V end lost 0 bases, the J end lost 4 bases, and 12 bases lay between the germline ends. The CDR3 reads CASSYSGGGTYGYTF. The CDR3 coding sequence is TGTGCCAGCAGTTACTCTGGTGGAGGGACCTATGGCTACACCTTC.